The clone carrying this T cell receptor beta chain was picked up a small number of times. The antigen remains unidentified. These data originate in a study of cytomegalovirus exposure and HLA in healthy donors. Broader study findings: Reports described diagnosis of cytomegalovirus status by the classifier as highly specific and sensitive.

Some clones are missing from TCRdb's copy, which holds only in-frame ones; the method was immunoSEQ multiplex PCR. Of about 130,000 clones listed, about 91% were seen once; the top ten hold 0.95% to 1.3%. Germline V gene sequence: CDR1 ENHRY, CDR2 SYGVKD. The CDR3 contains 17 residues. V shed 6 bases and J 0 bases; nucleotides not matched to a gene: 12. The source is a woman younger than 30 in good health and CMV-seronegative. Sample: PBMCs. The chain has TRBV10-3 and TRBJ2-7, with 9 bases lining up with TRBD2. The CDR3 is CAISLGGRAGSSYEQYF. In nucleotides, the CDR3 is TGTGCCATCAGCCTGGGCGGGAGGGCAGGGAGCTCCTACGAGCAGTACTTC.